Described below is a single T cell receptor beta chain sequence and its context. Its cognate antigen is unknown. This sample's time point: newly diagnosed, previously untreated cHL patient sample. From thawed PBMCs, magnetic negative selection was used to isolate the CD8+ T cells. The record originates from a study of PD-1 blockade in classical Hodgkin lymphoma. This CDR3 spans 19 amino acids. Sequenced by immunoSEQ multiplex PCR; TCRdb stores in-frame clones only, minus some. Here the sample spans just over 14,000 clones, around 90% being singletons. Study-wide findings and caveats: When set against healthy donors, newly diagnosed patients were reported to show lower baseline TCR diversity.

The sample consisted of CD8+ T cells from blood. The gene calls are TRBV21-1 and TRBJ2-1; the table names TRBD1, a call not compared with the DNA. TRBV21-1 is labeled a pseudogene. This TCR was recovered from a human donor with classical Hodgkin lymphoma. The CDR3 sequence is CASSSFYGVDRRIYNEQFF. CDR3 bases: TGTGCCAGCAGCAGCTTCTATGGGGTCGACAGGAGGATCTACAATGAGCAGTTCTTC.